The clone carrying this T cell receptor beta chain was recorded many times. The study used a library that attached unique molecular identifiers to individual cDNA molecules. Each CDR3 protein is one row after TCRdb ran MiXCR on the RACE reads. The sample carries approximately 97,000 distinct CDR3 sequences, approximately 10% recorded once. This record comes from a study of human T cells and chemical hapten exposure. For the study at large: Slight differences in pooled library volume were the main source of varying TCR yields across samples.

The germline gives CDR1 GTSNPN, CDR2 SVGIG (reference sequence). Trimming removed 0 bases from V and 2 bases from J, with 13 bases in between. This CDR3 region has 15 residues. Time point given: healthy volunteer bleed at 2 weeks. Total RNA was isolated from unfractionated whole blood. The sequenced sample consisted of whole blood. The chain carries TRBV30 and TRBJ2-5, with D unresolved. The sequence was obtained from a female donor in good health. Some clones in this sample may be carry-over from other donors' samples. The CDR3 bases are TGTGCCTGGAGTGTACTGTCAGCCTTTCAAGAGACCCAGTACTTC. This translates into CAWSVLSAFQETQYF.